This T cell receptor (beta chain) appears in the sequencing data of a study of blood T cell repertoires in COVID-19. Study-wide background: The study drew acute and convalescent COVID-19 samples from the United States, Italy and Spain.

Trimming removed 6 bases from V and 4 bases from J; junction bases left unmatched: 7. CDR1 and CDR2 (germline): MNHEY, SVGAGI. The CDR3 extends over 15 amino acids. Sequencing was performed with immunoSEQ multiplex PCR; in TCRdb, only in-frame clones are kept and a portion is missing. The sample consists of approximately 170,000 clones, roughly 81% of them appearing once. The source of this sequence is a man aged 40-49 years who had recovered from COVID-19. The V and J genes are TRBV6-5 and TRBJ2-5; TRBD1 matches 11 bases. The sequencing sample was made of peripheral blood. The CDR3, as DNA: TGTGCCAGCAGCTCAACCGGGACAGGGGGAGAGACCCAGTACTTC. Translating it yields CASSSTGTGGETQYF.